In this sample, the clone carrying this T cell receptor (beta chain) turned up many times. This entry is derived from a study of regulatory T cells in long-lasting Graves disease. V shed 7 bases and J 4 bases; nucleotides not matched to a gene: 6. The CDR3 extends over 14 amino acids. The time point here: newly diagnosed GD, antithyroid drugs for less than 3 months. Making the TCR library involved RNA that had been extracted from PBMCs. EDTA tubes received around 9 milliliters of drawn peripheral blood. Researchers made TCR beta libraries by using iRepertoire HTBI primers and running Arm-PCR on CDR3 regions. MiXCR, applied by TCRdb to the multiplex PCR reads, yields one record per CDR3 protein. The sample includes 300,000 to 400,000 distinct CDR3 sequences, roughly a sixth of them seen just once.

The V call is TRBV12-3 or TRBV12-4, the J call TRBJ1-1; 10 bases line up with TRBD1. Specimen: peripheral blood mononuclear cells (PBMCs), collected at new diagnosis, from a patient treated with antithyroid drugs. The TCR comes from a female donor with Graves disease. This CDR3 is CASIGGQGGTEAFF. The CDR3 region has the DNA TGTGCCAGCATCGGAGGACAGGGGGGCACTGAAGCTTTCTTT.